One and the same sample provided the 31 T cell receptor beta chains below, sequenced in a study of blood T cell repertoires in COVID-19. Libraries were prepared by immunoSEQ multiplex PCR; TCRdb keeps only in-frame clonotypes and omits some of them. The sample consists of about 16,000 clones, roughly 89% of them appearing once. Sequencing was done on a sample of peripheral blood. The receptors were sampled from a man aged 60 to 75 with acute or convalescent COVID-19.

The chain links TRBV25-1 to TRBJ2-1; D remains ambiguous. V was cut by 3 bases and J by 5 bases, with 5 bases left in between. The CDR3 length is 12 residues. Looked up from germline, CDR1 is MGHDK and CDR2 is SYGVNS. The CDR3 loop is CASSDYNNEQFF. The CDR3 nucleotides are TGTGCCAGCAGTGACTATAACAATGAGCAGTTCTTC.

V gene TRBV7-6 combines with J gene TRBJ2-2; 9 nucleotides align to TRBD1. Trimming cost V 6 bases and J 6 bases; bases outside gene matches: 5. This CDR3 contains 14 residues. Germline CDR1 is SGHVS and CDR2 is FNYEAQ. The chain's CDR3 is CASRRQGEAGELFF. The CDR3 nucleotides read TGTGCCAGCAGACGACAGGGGGAGGCCGGGGAGCTGTTTTTT.

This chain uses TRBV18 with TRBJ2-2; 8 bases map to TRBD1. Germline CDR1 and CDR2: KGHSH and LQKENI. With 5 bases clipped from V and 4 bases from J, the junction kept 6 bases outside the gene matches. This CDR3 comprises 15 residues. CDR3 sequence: CASSTGTGGTGELFF. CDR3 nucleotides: TGTGCCAGCTCAACCGGGACAGGCGGCACCGGGGAGCTGTTTTTT.

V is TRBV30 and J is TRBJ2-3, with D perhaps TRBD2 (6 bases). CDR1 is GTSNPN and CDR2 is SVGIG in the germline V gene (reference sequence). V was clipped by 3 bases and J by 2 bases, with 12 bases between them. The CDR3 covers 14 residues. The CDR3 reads CAWSPGLSTDTQYF. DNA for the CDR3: TGTGCCTGGAGCCCGGGACTTTCCACAGATACGCAGTATTTT.

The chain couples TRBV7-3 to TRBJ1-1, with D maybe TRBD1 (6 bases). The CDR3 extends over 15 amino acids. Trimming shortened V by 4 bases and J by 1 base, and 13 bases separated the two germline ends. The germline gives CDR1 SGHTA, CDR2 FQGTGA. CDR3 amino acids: CASSSLGGRNTEAFF. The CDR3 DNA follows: TGTGCCAGCAGCTCCCTAGGGGGAAGGAACACTGAAGCTTTCTTT. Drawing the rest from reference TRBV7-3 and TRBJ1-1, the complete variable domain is GAGVSQTPSNKVTEKGKYVELRCDPISGHTALYWYRQSLGQGPEFLIYFQGTGAADDSGLPNDRFFAVRPEGSVSTLKIQRTERGDSAVYLCASSSLGGRNTEAFFGQGTRLTVV.

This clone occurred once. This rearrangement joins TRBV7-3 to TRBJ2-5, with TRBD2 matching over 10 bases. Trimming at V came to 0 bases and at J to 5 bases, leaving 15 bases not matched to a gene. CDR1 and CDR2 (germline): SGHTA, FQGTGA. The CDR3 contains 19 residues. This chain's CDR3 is CASSLTTGLAGAWFETQYF. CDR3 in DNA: TGTGCCAGCAGCTTAACGACGGGTCTAGCGGGAGCCTGGTTCGAGACCCAGTACTTC.

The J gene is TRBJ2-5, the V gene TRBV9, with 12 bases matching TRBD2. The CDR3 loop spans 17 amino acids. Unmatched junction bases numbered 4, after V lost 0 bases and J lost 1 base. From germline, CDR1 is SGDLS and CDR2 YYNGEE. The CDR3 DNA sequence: TGTGCCAGCAGCGTAGAAGGGACTAGCGGGTTCCAAGAGACCCAGTACTTC. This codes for CASSVEGTSGFQETQYF.

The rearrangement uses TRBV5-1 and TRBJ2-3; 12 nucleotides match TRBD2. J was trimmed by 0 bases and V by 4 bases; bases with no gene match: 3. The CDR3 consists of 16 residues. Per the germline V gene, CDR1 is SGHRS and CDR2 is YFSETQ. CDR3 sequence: CASSGGTSGSTDTQYF. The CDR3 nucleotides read TGCGCCAGCAGCGGCGGGACTAGCGGGAGCACAGATACGCAGTATTTT.

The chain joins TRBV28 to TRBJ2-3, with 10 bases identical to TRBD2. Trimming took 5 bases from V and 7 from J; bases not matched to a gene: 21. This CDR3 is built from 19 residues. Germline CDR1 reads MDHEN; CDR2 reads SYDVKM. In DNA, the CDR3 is TGTGCCAGCAGTCCTCGGGTAGGGGTCCTAGCGGGAGAGACGAATACGCAGTATTTT. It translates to CASSPRVGVLAGETNTQYF.

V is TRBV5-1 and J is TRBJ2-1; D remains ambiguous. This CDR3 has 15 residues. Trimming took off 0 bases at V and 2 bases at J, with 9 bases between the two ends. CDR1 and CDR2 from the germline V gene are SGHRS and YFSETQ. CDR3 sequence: CASSLESGPYNEQFF. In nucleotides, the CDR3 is TGCGCCAGCAGCTTGGAGTCGGGTCCCTACAATGAGCAGTTCTTC.

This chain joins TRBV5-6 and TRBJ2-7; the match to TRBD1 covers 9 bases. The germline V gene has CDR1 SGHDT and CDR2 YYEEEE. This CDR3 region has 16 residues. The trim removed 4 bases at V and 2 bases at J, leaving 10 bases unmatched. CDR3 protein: CASSVIRDRDPYEQYF. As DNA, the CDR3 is TGTGCCAGCAGCGTTATCCGGGACAGGGACCCCTACGAGCAGTACTTC.

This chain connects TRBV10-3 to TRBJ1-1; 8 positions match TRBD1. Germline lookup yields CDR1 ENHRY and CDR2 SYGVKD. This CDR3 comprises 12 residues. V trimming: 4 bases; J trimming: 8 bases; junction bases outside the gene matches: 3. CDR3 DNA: TGTGCCATCAGTGGGGGGACAGGAGAAGCTTTCTTT. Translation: CAISGGTGEAFF.

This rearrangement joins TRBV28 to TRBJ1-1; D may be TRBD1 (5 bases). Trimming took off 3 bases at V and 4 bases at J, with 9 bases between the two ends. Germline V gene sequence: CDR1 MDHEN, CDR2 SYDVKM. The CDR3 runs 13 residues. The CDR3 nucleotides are TGTGCCAGCAGTTTTTGGGGGGGCACTGAAGCTTTCTTT. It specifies CASSFWGGTEAFF.

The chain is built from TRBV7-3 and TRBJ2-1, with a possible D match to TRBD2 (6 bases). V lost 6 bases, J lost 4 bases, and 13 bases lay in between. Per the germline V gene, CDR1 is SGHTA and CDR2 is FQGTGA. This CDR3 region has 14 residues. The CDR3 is CASSRDSTYNEQFF. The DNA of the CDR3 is TGTGCCAGCAGTCGGGACTCGACTTACAATGAGCAGTTCTTC.

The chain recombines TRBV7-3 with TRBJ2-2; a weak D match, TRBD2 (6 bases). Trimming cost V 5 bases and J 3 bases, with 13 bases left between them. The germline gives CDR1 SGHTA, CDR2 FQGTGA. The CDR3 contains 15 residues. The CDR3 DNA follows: TGTGCCAGCAGCCCCCGGGACTTAGACACCGGGGAGCTGTTTTTT. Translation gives CASSPRDLDTGELFF.

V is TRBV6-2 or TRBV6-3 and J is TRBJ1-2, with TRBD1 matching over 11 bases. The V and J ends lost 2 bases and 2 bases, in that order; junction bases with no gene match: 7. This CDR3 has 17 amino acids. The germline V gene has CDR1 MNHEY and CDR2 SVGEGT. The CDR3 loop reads CASSYPDRGRRNYGYTF. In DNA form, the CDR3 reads TGTGCCAGCAGTTACCCGGACAGGGGGCGACGCAACTATGGCTACACCTTC.

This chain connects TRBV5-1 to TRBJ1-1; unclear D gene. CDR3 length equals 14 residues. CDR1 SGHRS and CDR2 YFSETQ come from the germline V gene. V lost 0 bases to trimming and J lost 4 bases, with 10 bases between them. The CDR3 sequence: CASSLAPSGTEAFF. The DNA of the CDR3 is TGCGCCAGCAGCTTGGCCCCGTCGGGCACTGAAGCTTTCTTT.

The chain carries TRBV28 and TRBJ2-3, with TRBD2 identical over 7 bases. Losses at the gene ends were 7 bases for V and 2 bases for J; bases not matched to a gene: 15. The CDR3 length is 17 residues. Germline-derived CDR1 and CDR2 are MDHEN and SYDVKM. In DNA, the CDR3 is TGTGCCAGCACCATTGTGGGTGGCGGGGGAACCACAGATACGCAGTATTTT. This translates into CASTIVGGGGTTDTQYF.

The CDR3 reads CASSESMGGGYTF. Written as DNA, the CDR3 is TGCGCCAGCAGTGAGTCGATGGGAGGTGGCTACACCTTC. The V gene is TRBV10-1, the J gene TRBJ1-2, with D uncertain. Germline CDR1 reads WNHNN; CDR2 reads SYGVQD (reference sequence). The CDR3 has 13 residues. V lost 0 bases and J lost 7, with 9 bases in between.

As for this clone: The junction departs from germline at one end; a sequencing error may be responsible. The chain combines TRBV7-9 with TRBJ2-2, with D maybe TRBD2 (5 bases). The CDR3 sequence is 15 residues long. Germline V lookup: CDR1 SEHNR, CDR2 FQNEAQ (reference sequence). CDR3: CASSLGAETTEELFF. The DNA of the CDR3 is TGTGCCAGCAGCTTAGGAGCGGAGACCACCGAGGAGCTGTTTTTT.

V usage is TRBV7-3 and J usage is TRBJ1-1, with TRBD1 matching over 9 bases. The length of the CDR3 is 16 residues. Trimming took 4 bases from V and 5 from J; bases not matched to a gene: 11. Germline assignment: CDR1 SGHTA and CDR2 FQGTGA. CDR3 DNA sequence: TGTGCCAGCAGCTCACTTCCGACAGGGGGAAGAACTGAAGCTTTCTTT. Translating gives CASSSLPTGGRTEAFF.

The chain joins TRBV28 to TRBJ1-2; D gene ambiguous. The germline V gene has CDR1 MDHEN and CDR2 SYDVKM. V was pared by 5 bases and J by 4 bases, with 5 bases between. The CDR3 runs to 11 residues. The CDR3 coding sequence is TGTGCCAGCAGTCTCTCCTATGGCTACACCTTC. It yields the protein CASSLSYGYTF.

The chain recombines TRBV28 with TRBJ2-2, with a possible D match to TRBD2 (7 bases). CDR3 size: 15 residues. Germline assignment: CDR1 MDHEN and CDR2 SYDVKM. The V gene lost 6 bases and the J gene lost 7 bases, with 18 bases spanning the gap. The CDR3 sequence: CASSPVRGAGGELFF. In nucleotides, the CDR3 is TGTGCCAGCAGCCCTGTTCGGGGGGCAGGCGGGGAGCTGTTTTTT.

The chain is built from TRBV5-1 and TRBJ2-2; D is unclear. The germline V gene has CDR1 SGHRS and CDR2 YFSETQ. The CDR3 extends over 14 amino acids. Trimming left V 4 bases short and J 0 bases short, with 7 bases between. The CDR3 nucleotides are TGCGCCAGCAGCCTCTCGGCGAACACCGGGGAGCTGTTTTTT. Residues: CASSLSANTGELFF. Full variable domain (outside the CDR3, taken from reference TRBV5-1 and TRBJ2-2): KAGVTQTPRYLIKTRGQQVTLSCSPISGHRSVSWYQQTPGQGLQFLFEYFSETQRNKGNFPGRFSGRQFSNSRSEMNVSTLELGDSALYLCASSLSANTGELFFGEGSRLTVL.

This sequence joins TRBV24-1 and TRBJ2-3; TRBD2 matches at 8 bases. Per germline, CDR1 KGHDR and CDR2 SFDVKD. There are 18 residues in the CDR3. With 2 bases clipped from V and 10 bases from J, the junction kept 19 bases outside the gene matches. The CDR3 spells CATSDSHSGGSRVWAQYF. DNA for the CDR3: TGTGCCACCAGTGATTCTCACAGCGGGGGATCCAGGGTCTGGGCGCAGTATTTT.

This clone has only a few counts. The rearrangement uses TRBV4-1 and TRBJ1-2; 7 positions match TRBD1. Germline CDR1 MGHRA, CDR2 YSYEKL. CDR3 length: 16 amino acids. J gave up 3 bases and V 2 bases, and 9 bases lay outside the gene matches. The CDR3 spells CASSQYAPTGDYGYTF. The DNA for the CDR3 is TGCGCCAGCAGCCAATACGCCCCAACAGGGGACTATGGCTACACCTTC.

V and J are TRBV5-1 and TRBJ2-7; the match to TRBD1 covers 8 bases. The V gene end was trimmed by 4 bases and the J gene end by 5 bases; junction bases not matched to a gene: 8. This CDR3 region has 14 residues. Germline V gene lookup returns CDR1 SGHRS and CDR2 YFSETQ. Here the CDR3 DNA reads TGCGCCAGCAGCCCTCAACAGGGGGTGAACGAGCAGTACTTC. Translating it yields CASSPQQGVNEQYF.

CDR3 sequence reads: CASSLEGGQGGTQYF. The CDR3 DNA reads as TGTGCCAGCAGCTTAGAGGGAGGACAGGGGGGGACCCAGTACTTC. V gene TRBV11-2 combines with J gene TRBJ2-5; 10 nucleotides align to TRBD1. CDR1 is SGHAT, CDR2 FQNNGV, per germline. The CDR3 length is 15 residues. With 0 bases clipped from V and 7 bases from J, the junction kept 5 bases outside the gene matches.

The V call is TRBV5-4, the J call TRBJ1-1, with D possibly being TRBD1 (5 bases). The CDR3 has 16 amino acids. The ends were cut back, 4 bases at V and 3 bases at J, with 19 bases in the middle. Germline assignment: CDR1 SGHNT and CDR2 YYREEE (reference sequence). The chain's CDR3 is CASSLGGPSGYTEAFF. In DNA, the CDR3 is TGTGCCAGCAGCCTGGGCGGTCCTTCAGGGTACACTGAAGCTTTCTTT.

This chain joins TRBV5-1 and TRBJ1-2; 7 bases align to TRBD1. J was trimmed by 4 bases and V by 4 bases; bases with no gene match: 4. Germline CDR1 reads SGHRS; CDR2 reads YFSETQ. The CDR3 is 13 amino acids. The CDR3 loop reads CASSPGTAYGYTF. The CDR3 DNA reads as TGCGCCAGCAGCCCCGGGACAGCCTATGGCTACACCTTC.

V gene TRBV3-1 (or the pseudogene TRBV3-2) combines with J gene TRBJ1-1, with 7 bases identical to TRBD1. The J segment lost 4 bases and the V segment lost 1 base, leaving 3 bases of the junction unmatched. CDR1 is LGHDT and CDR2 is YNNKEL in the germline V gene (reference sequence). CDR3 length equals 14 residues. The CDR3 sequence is CASSQVAGGTEAFF. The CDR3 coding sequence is TGTGCCAGCAGCCAAGTGGCAGGGGGCACTGAAGCTTTCTTT.